This T cell receptor beta chain stems from a study of a mutant IDH1 vaccine in newly diagnosed glioma. General observations from the study: Among patients, around 93% showed immune responses induced by the vaccine. Among top peripheral T cell clonotypes, changes seemed unrelated to pseudoprogression.

Regarding time point: week 23, last vaccination. In every dose of vaccine, 300 ug of mutant IDH1 20-mer peptide was given alongside topical imiquimod. Donors harbored newly found WHO grade 3 or 4 IDH1-mutant, ATRX-lost astrocytomas. The CDR3 extends over 14 amino acids. CDR1 is SGHAT, CDR2 FQDESV, per germline (reference sequence). After removal of 8 bases from V and 2 bases from J, the junction contained 7 bases not matched to a gene. As to this clone: The antigen is not known.

Libraries were prepared by immunoSEQ multiplex PCR; TCRdb keeps only in-frame clonotypes and omits some of them. Here the sample spans approximately 39,000 clones, roughly 81% being singletons. This material consisted of PBMCs, taken from a glioma patient whose treatment included an IDH1 peptide vaccine. The clonotype comes from a man aged 40-49 years with glioma. The V call is TRBV11-1, the J call TRBJ2-3; 7 bases map to TRBD1. The CDR3 sequence: CASGRRGNTDTQYF. CDR3 bases: TGTGCCAGCGGCCGCAGGGGGAACACAGATACGCAGTATTTT.